This entry lists 32 T cell receptor beta chains sequenced from one sample in a study of identical twins. Each CDR3 protein gets one entry after TCRdb re-called the 5' RACE reads with MiXCR. The profile shows over 550,000 distinct CDR3 sequences, around 7.4% of them singletons. The sample was also reused in another study, on yellow fever vaccine responses in identical twins.

Sequenced: PBMCs. These receptors all come from a woman under 30 in good health.

The genes are TRBV24-1 and TRBJ2-3, with 7 bases matching TRBD1. The CDR3 spans 16 residues. The V gene's germline CDR1 is KGHDR and CDR2 SFDVKD. J was trimmed by 1 base and V by 0 bases; bases with no gene match: 3. In nucleotides, the CDR3 is TGTGCCACCAGTGATTTGAAGGGGGCCGGCACAGATACGCAGTATTTT. This gives the protein CATSDLKGAGTDTQYF.

This clonotype was seen a handful of times. The chain couples TRBV19 to TRBJ2-1; D is perhaps TRBD2 (6 bases). This CDR3 is 14 amino acids long. In germline, CDR1 is LNHDA, CDR2 SQIVND (reference sequence). Trimming took off 4 bases at V and 6 bases at J, with 13 bases between the two ends. The CDR3 loop is CASSNGGTLNEQFF. The CDR3 DNA follows: TGTGCCAGTAGTAACGGGGGTACACTCAATGAGCAGTTCTTC.

The chain couples TRBV18 to TRBJ2-2; the D is unclear. The CDR3 is made up of 12 amino acids. CDR1 and CDR2 from the germline V gene are KGHSH and LQKENI. Trimming shortened V by 0 bases and J by 8 bases, and 4 bases separated the two germline ends. The CDR3 DNA sequence: TGTGCCAGCTCACCACCCAAAGGGGAGCTGTTTTTT. Its protein is CASSPPKGELFF.

The chain carries TRBV20-1 and TRBJ2-3; 13 bases match TRBD2. After removal of 1 base from V and 4 bases from J, the junction contained 2 bases not matched to a gene. This CDR3 spans 15 amino acids. Germline V gene data show CDR1 as DFQATT and CDR2 as SNEGSKA (reference sequence). The CDR3 is CSARGLAGGSDTQYF. For the CDR3, the DNA is TGCAGTGCTAGAGGACTAGCGGGGGGCTCAGATACGCAGTATTTT.

The chain has TRBV20-1 and TRBJ2-5, with 8 nucleotides matching TRBD1. Germline loops: CDR1 DFQATT, CDR2 SNEGSKA (reference sequence). The CDR3 extends over 14 amino acids. The trim removed 2 bases at V and 5 bases at J, leaving 7 bases unmatched. The CDR3 nucleotides are TGCAGTGCTAGATTCGCAGGGGGCTTGGAGACCCAGTACTTC. Translation: CSARFAGGLETQYF.

This clonotype was seen only a few times. The genes are TRBV5-1 and TRBJ1-1; D possibly corresponds to TRBD1 (6 bases). CDR3 length: 15 amino acids. Germline loops: CDR1 SGHRS, CDR2 YFSETQ. The V gene lost 3 bases and the J gene lost 0 bases, with 12 bases spanning the gap. The CDR3 reads CASSYQQGVNTEAFF. DNA of the CDR3: TGCGCCAGCAGCTACCAACAGGGTGTGAACACTGAAGCTTTCTTT.

The sample holds many counts of this clonotype. The rearrangement joins TRBV12-3 or TRBV12-4 to TRBJ1-2; D is unclear. This CDR3 has 12 residues. Trimming left V 4 bases short and J 2 bases short, with 5 bases between. The CDR3 coding sequence is TGTGCCAGCAGTTCCCGGAACTATGGCTACACCTTC. This codes for CASSSRNYGYTF.

V is TRBV12-3 or TRBV12-4 and J is TRBJ1-5, with D hard to call. The length of the CDR3 is 14 residues. V was shortened by 3 bases and J by 2 bases, with 8 bases between the two germline ends. In DNA form, the CDR3 reads TGTGCCAGCAGTTTGGTGGAGGGCAATCAGCCCCAGCATTTT. Amino acids: CASSLVEGNQPQHF.

Of note for this clonotype: A junction boundary mismatches the germline segment, possibly from a read error. V usage is TRBV7-6 and J usage is TRBJ2-1, with TRBD2 as a possible D gene (6 bases). The CDR3 has 13 residues. The germline V gene encodes CDR1 SGHVS and CDR2 FNYEAQ. The CDR3 DNA reads as TGTGTCAGCAGCTTAGAGACGGGGGTTAAGCAGTTCTTC. Its protein is CVSSLETGVKQFF. The full variable domain, rest sourced from reference TRBV7-6 and TRBJ2-1, is GAGVSQSPRYKVTKRGQDVALRCDPISGHVSLYWYRQALGQGPEFLTYFNYEAQQDKSGLPNDRFSAERPEGSISTLTIQRTEQRDSAMYRCVSSLETGVKQFFGPGTRLTVL.

The chain carries TRBV5-1 and TRBJ2-2; D assignment may be TRBD1 or TRBD2 (5 bases each). The CDR3 extends over 14 amino acids. Germline V lookup: CDR1 SGHRS, CDR2 YFSETQ. V lost 3 bases, J lost 3 bases, and 9 bases lay in between. The CDR3 spells CASSSGAHTGELFF. As DNA, the CDR3 is TGCGCCAGCAGCTCCGGGGCGCACACCGGGGAGCTGTTTTTT.

This clonotype was recorded only once. It may be a read error: a sequence one base away is much more abundant. This chain joins TRBV19 and TRBJ1-5; 7 bases are a match to TRBD1. The CDR3 is 14 amino acids. In germline, CDR1 is LNHDA, CDR2 SQIVND (reference sequence). This chain's CDR3 is CASWEGASNQLQHF. Here the CDR3 DNA reads TGTGCCAGTTGGGAGGGGGCGAGCAATCAGCTCCAGCATTTT.

This clonotype has just a few counts. This chain uses TRBV28 with TRBJ2-1; D is ambiguous. CDR1 is MDHEN and CDR2 is SYDVKM in the germline V gene. The CDR3 covers 13 residues. Trimming removed 4 bases at V and 5 bases at J, with 9 bases between. The CDR3 sequence is CASSSVMDNEQFF. In DNA, the CDR3 is TGTGCCAGCAGTTCCGTGATGGACAATGAGCAGTTCTTC.

In its sample, this clonotype was seen a few times. V and J are TRBV29-1 and TRBJ1-1; D gene unclear. Trimming left V 4 bases short and J 1 base short, with 10 bases between. The V gene's germline CDR1 is SQVTM and CDR2 ANQGSEA. The CDR3 is 13 residues long. Here the CDR3 reads CSVVGRTNTEAFF. The CDR3 region has the DNA TGCAGCGTTGTTGGCAGGACGAACACTGAAGCTTTCTTT.

This clonotype came up many times. The chain carries TRBV5-1 and TRBJ2-1; TRBD1 aligns across 10 bases. Germline V CDR1 and CDR2: SGHRS, YFSETQ. The CDR3 sequence is 14 residues long. The J segment lost 8 bases and the V segment lost 4 bases, leaving 6 bases of the junction unmatched. CDR3 in DNA: TGCGCCAGCAGCCTAGGACAGGGGGTCTATGAGCAGTTCTTC. Protein product: CASSLGQGVYEQFF. The full variable domain, rest sourced from reference TRBV5-1 and TRBJ2-1, is KAGVTQTPRYLIKTRGQQVTLSCSPISGHRSVSWYQQTPGQGLQFLFEYFSETQRNKGNFPGRFSGRQFSNSRSEMNVSTLELGDSALYLCASSLGQGVYEQFFGPGTRLTVL.

This clonotype was seen many times. The CDR3, as DNA: TGCGCCAGCAGCTTCGGGGACAGGACGGGCTACGAGCAGTACTTC. This gives the protein CASSFGDRTGYEQYF. The J gene is TRBJ2-7, the V gene TRBV5-1, with 8 bases that match TRBD1. The CDR3 sequence is 15 residues long. Trimming cost V 2 bases and J 3 bases; bases outside gene matches: 7. Per the germline V gene, CDR1 is SGHRS and CDR2 is YFSETQ.

This clonotype has just a few counts. The chain joins TRBV27 to TRBJ2-7; a weak D match, TRBD1 (5 bases). Germline CDR1 MNHEY, CDR2 SMNVEV (reference sequence). V lost 3 bases and J lost 3, with 15 bases in between. The CDR3 covers 15 residues. CDR3 nucleotides: TGTGCCAGCAGTTTCGGTAGGGGCAGGCTCTACGAGCAGTACTTC. Translated, it gives CASSFGRGRLYEQYF.

V is TRBV6-8 and J is TRBJ2-7; no clear D gene. Trimming removed 0 bases from V and 1 base from J, with 10 bases in between. Germline V gives CDR1 MNHGY, CDR2 SAAAGT. CDR3 length: 15 amino acids. DNA for the CDR3: TGTGCCAGCAGTTACTCGAGGAGTGCTTCCTACGAGCAGTACGTC. It specifies CASSYSRSASYEQYV.

Only a few counts were recorded for this clonotype. This sequence joins TRBV7-9 and TRBJ2-3; D ambiguous. This CDR3 region has 15 residues. With 7 bases removed from V and 4 bases from J, the gap between germline ends came to 18 bases. The germline CDR1 and CDR2 sequences are SEHNR and FQNEAQ (reference sequence). The CDR3 protein is CASTTAHLVADTQYF. In nucleotides, the CDR3 is TGTGCCAGCACCACAGCTCACCTAGTTGCAGATACGCAGTATTTT.

This clonotype came up many times. The chain recombines TRBV14 with TRBJ1-1, with a weak D call TRBD1 (5 bases). The CDR3 has 11 residues. Germline V gene lookup returns CDR1 SGHDN and CDR2 FVKESK. V lost 4 bases, J lost 10 bases, and 10 bases lay in between. CDR3 residues: CASSPGLGAFF. CDR3 DNA sequence: TGTGCCAGCAGCCCGGGACTAGGAGCTTTCTTT. The whole variable domain, remainder taken from reference TRBV14 and TRBJ1-1, is EAGVTQFPSHSVIEKGQTVTLRCDPISGHDNLYWYRRVMGKEIKFLLHFVKESKQDESGMPNNRFLAERTGGTYSTLKVQPAELEDSGVYFCASSPGLGAFFGQGTRLTVV.

This chain connects TRBV7-9 to TRBJ2-1, with 14 positions matching TRBD2. This CDR3 region has 16 residues. CDR1 and CDR2 from the germline V gene are SEHNR and FQNEAQ (reference sequence). The V and J ends lost 5 bases and 7 bases, in that order; junction bases with no gene match: 7. The CDR3 is CASSAGTSGSRNEQFF. The CDR3 nucleotides are TGTGCCAGCAGCGCAGGGACTAGCGGGAGTCGGAATGAGCAGTTCTTC. The complete variable domain, with remaining parts taken from reference TRBV7-9 and TRBJ2-1, reads DTGVSQNPRHKITKRGQNVTFRCDPISEHNRLYWYRQTLGQGPEFLTYFQNEAQLEKSRLLSDRFSAERPKGSFSTLEIQRTEQGDSAMYLCASSAGTSGSRNEQFFGPGTRLTVL.

This chain joins TRBV7-7 and TRBJ2-5; D remains ambiguous. Germline loops: CDR1 SSHAT, CDR2 FNYEAQ (reference sequence). CDR3 length: 13 amino acids. The V end lost 5 bases, the J end lost 5 bases, and 12 bases lay between the germline ends. The DNA for the CDR3 is TGTGCCAGCAGCATCTCTGAACCGGAGACCCAGTACTTC. It encodes CASSISEPETQYF.

This clonotype was counted between two and nine times. This sequence joins TRBV7-3 and TRBJ2-2, with D unclear. The CDR3 runs to 19 residues. CDR1 and CDR2 from the germline V gene are SGHTA and FQGTGA. The germline V and J ends were trimmed by 3 bases and 2 bases, with 22 bases remaining between them. As DNA, the CDR3 is TGTGCCAGCAGCTTGGTACAGCCCTCCGGAATTATCAACACCGGGGAGCTGTTTTTT. Protein: CASSLVQPSGIINTGELFF.

This clonotype was found many times. The V gene is TRBV6-1, the J gene TRBJ2-3, with D possibly called TRBD1 or TRBD2 (6 bases each). Trimming pared 6 bases from V and 0 bases from J, leaving 13 bases between. Germline V CDR1 and CDR2: MNHNS, SASEGT. CDR3 size: 15 residues. The CDR3 loop reads CASRLGAGSTDTQYF. The CDR3 DNA reads as TGTGCCAGCAGGCTGGGGGCGGGGAGCACAGATACGCAGTATTTT.

V usage is TRBV20-1 and J usage is TRBJ2-2, with D hard to call. Trimming removed 3 bases from V and 0 bases from J, with 14 bases in between. This CDR3 spans 16 amino acids. CDR1 is DFQATT and CDR2 is SNEGSKA in the germline V gene (reference sequence). CDR3 DNA sequence: TGCAGTGCTAGTACCCCCAAGGGCGCGAACACCGGGGAGCTGTTTTTT. This gives the protein CSASTPKGANTGELFF.

The chain uses TRBV29-1 and TRBJ2-2, with a possible D match to TRBD2 (5 bases). Trimming cost V 7 bases and J 0 bases, with 12 bases left between them. Looked up from germline, CDR1 is SQVTM and CDR2 is ANQGSEA. The CDR3 runs to 14 residues. The CDR3 sequence: CSARGSANTGELFF. DNA of the CDR3: TGCAGCGCCCGGGGTTCCGCGAACACCGGGGAGCTGTTTTTT.

This clonotype was seen a few times. CDR3 in DNA: TGTGCCAGCAGCTTATGGGTCTCTGGCTCTGGAAACACCATATATTTT. It yields the protein CASSLWVSGSGNTIYF. V is TRBV7-9 and J is TRBJ1-3, with D unclear. CDR3 length equals 16 residues. Germline CDR1 and CDR2: SEHNR and FQNEAQ (reference sequence). V lost 2 bases and J 0 bases, leaving 11 bases between the germline ends.

This clonotype appeared a few times. The rearrangement joins TRBV6-5 to TRBJ2-7; D tentatively fits TRBD1 or TRBD2 (7 bases each). The CDR3 spans 15 residues. In germline, CDR1 is MNHEY, CDR2 SVGAGI. V lost 2 bases to trimming and J lost 4 bases, with 15 bases between them. CDR3 amino acids: CASSYPRQGGYEQYV. DNA for the CDR3: TGTGCCAGCAGTTACCCCCGACAGGGAGGGTACGAGCAGTACGTC.

This clonotype was found many times. The rearrangement joins TRBV20-1 to TRBJ1-5; D is possibly TRBD1 (5 bases). The CDR3 extends over 14 amino acids. The V end lost 5 bases, the J end lost 5 bases, and 16 bases lay between the germline ends. Germline V lookup: CDR1 DFQATT, CDR2 SNEGSKA (reference sequence). As DNA, the CDR3 is TGCAGTGCTGCAGGGTTTGACGTAGATCAGCCCCAGCATTTT. The encoded protein is CSAAGFDVDQPQHF.

The CDR3 DNA reads as TGTGCCAGCAGCCAAAGTTGGGGTATGGACATTCAGTACTTC. Its translation: CASSQSWGMDIQYF. The chain has TRBV11-2 and TRBJ2-4; no clear D gene. The V end lost 5 bases, the J end lost 8 bases, and 16 bases lay between the germline ends. Per germline, CDR1 SGHAT and CDR2 FQNNGV. This CDR3 is built from 14 residues.

This chain uses TRBV12-3 or TRBV12-4 with TRBJ2-7; possible D gene TRBD2, 6 bases. The CDR3 spans 16 residues. Trimming took off 0 bases at V and 3 bases at J, with 15 bases between the two ends. The CDR3 nucleotides read TGTGCCAGCAGTTTAGCGGGGGGTTCAGCTTTCTACGAGCAGTACGTC. This translates into CASSLAGGSAFYEQYV.

The genes are TRBV6-1 and TRBJ2-2; D ambiguous. Between the trimmed V and J ends, which lost 4 bases and 5 bases, there was a span of 14 bases. There are 15 residues in the CDR3. The germline CDR1 and CDR2 sequences are MNHNS and SASEGT. CDR3 in amino acids: CASSGADGRTGELFF. The CDR3 nucleotides read TGTGCCAGCAGTGGGGCCGATGGGCGGACCGGGGAGCTGTTTTTT.

This clonotype was counted between two and nine times. The chain uses TRBV7-8 and TRBJ1-4, with TRBD1 identical over 11 bases. J was trimmed by 3 bases and V by 5 bases; bases with no gene match: 5. The CDR3 loop spans 16 amino acids. Germline V lookup: CDR1 SGHVS, CDR2 FQNEAQ. The CDR3 DNA reads TGTGCCAGCAGCCCAGGACAGGGGGCTTCTAATGAAAAACTGTTTTTT. This encodes CASSPGQGASNEKLFF.